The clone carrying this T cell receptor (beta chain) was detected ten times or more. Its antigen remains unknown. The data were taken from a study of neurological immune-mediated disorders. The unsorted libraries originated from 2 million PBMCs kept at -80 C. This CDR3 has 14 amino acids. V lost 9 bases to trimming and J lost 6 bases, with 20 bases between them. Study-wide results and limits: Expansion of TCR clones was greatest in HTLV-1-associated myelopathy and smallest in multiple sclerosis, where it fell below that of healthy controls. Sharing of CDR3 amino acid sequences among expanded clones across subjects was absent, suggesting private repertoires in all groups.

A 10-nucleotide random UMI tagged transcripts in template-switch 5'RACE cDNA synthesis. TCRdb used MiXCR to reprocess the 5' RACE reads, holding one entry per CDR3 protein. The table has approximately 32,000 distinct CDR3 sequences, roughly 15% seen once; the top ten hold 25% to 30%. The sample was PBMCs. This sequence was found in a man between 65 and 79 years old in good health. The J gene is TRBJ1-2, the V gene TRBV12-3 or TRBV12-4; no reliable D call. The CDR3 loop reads CASSYRVGVDGYTF. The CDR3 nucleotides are TGTGCCAGTTCGTACAGAGTAGGCGTGGATGGCTACACCTTC.